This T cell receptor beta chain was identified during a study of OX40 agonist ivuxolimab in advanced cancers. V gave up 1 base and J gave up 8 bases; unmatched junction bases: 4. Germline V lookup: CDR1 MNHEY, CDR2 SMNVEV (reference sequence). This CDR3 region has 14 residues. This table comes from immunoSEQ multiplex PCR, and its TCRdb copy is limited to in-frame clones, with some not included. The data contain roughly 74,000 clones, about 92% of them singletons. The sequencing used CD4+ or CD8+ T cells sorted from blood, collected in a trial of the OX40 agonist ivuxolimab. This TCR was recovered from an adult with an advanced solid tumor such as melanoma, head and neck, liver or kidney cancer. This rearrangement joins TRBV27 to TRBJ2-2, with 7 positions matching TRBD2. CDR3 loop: CASSLLGGEGELFF. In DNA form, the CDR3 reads TGTGCCAGCAGTTTATTGGGGGGGGAAGGGGAGCTGTTTTTT.